What follows are 19 T cell receptor beta chains derived from one specimen sequenced in a study of graft-versus-host responses after intestinal transplantation. Sequencing was performed with immunoSEQ multiplex PCR; in TCRdb, only in-frame clones are kept and a portion is missing. Of tens of thousands of clones listed, 80% to 90% are singletons. The input for sequencing was PBMCs, taken 26 days after transplant. These receptors came from a human patient who received an intestinal transplant, so some T cells may come from the graft donor.

This chain connects TRBV5-6 to TRBJ2-5, with 8 bases matching TRBD1. The CDR3 loop spans 13 amino acids. Germline V gene lookup returns CDR1 SGHDT and CDR2 YYEEEE. V was pared by 7 bases and J by 4 bases, with 6 bases of the junction left unmatched. CDR3 region: CASRWTGRETQYF. The CDR3 region has the DNA TGTGCCAGCCGATGGACAGGGCGAGAGACCCAGTACTTC.

J is TRBJ1-1 and V is TRBV4-1, with unresolved D. V lost 0 bases and J 0 bases, leaving 11 bases between the germline ends. Germline V CDR1 and CDR2: MGHRA, YSYEKL. CDR3 length: 16 residues. CDR3 residues: CASSQEPVRMNTEAFF. CDR3 DNA: TGCGCCAGCAGCCAAGAACCCGTCAGGATGAACACTGAAGCTTTCTTT.

The chain combines TRBV2 with TRBJ1-1, with a possible D match to TRBD1 (6 bases). This CDR3 spans 15 amino acids. Trimming shortened V by 2 bases and J by 9 bases, and 19 bases separated the two germline ends. CDR1 SNHLY and CDR2 FYNNEI come from the germline V gene. Written as DNA, the CDR3 is TGTGCCAGCAGTGAACAGGGGCCTATGGCCCGAAAAGCTTTCTTT. It codes for CASSEQGPMARKAFF.

This clone was counted once. V usage is TRBV30 and J usage is TRBJ2-5, with a possible D match to TRBD2 (6 bases). Germline values: CDR1 GTSNPN, CDR2 SVGIG (reference sequence). The length of the CDR3 is 13 residues. V was shortened by 5 bases and J by 2 bases, with 12 bases between the two germline ends. The CDR3 nucleotides read TGTGCCTGGGCGCGTGGACTACAAGAGACCCAGTACTTC. Protein: CAWARGLQETQYF.

This chain links TRBV19 with TRBJ1-2, with TRBD1 matching 8 bases. Unmatched junction bases numbered 13, after V lost 3 bases and J lost 4 bases. This CDR3 is 17 amino acids long. From germline, CDR1 is LNHDA and CDR2 SQIVND (reference sequence). In DNA, the CDR3 is TGTGCCAGTAGTATCTCCGGACAGGGCCCAGGGGTCTATGGCTACACCTTC. It codes for CASSISGQGPGVYGYTF.

The V gene is TRBV4-1, the J gene TRBJ2-7; TRBD2 agrees at 11 bases. V shed 3 bases, J shed 3 bases, and the junction held 4 bases outside the gene matches. Germline V lookup: CDR1 MGHRA, CDR2 YSYEKL. The CDR3 contains 15 residues. The CDR3 nucleotides read TGCGCCAGCAGCCACCCGACTAGCGGGGTCTACGAGCAGTACTTC. It codes for CASSHPTSGVYEQYF.

The gene calls are TRBV19 and TRBJ1-5; D unclear. The germline V and J ends were trimmed by 8 bases and 2 bases, with 13 bases remaining between them. CDR1 LNHDA and CDR2 SQIVND come from the germline V gene (reference sequence). The CDR3 is made up of 14 amino acids. CDR3 nucleotides: TGTGCCAGTGGAGACGGAGGTGGCAATCAGCCCCAGCATTTT. Amino acid sequence: CASGDGGGNQPQHF.

The chain couples TRBV5-6 to TRBJ2-1; TRBD1 matches at 7 bases. V lost 3 bases, J lost 10 bases, and 13 bases stayed unmatched. CDR3 size: 15 residues. From germline, CDR1 is SGHDT and CDR2 YYEEEE. This CDR3 reads CASSSSRWDRAEQFF. The DNA for the CDR3 is TGTGCCAGCAGCTCGAGCCGGTGGGACAGAGCCGAGCAGTTCTTC. The whole variable domain, remainder taken from reference TRBV5-6 and TRBJ2-1, is DAGVTQSPTHLIKTRGQQVTLRCSPKSGHDTVSWYQQALGQGPQFIFQYYEEEERQRGNFPDRFSGHQFPNYSSELNVNALLLGDSALYLCASSSSRWDRAEQFFGPGTRLTVL.

The chain combines TRBV25-1 with TRBJ2-1; 8 bases match TRBD2. Germline assignment: CDR1 MGHDK and CDR2 SYGVNS. Trimming removed 4 bases from V and 13 bases from J; junction bases left unmatched: 6. This CDR3 has 12 residues. The CDR3 is CASSGTSGPQFF. Here the CDR3 DNA reads TGTGCCAGCAGTGGCACTAGCGGCCCACAGTTCTTC. The variable domain in full, with the rest retrieved from reference TRBV25-1 and TRBJ2-1, is EADIYQTPRYLVIGTGKKITLECSQTMGHDKMYWYQQDPGMELHLIHYSYGVNSTEKGDLSSESTVSRIRTEHFPLTLESARPSHTSQYLCASSGTSGPQFFGPGTRLTVL.

The genes are TRBV15 and TRBJ1-1; TRBD1 matches at 8 bases. The germline gives CDR1 LNHNV, CDR2 YYDKDF (reference sequence). This CDR3 has 15 residues. The trim removed 3 bases at V and 11 bases at J, leaving 14 bases unmatched. The DNA for the CDR3 is TGTGCCACCAGCAGCCAGACAGGGGCCTCCTTTCGGGCTTTCTTT. Translation: CATSSQTGASFRAFF. The full variable domain, its missing parts supplied by reference TRBV15 and TRBJ1-1, is DAMVIQNPRYQVTQFGKPVTLSCSQTLNHNVMYWYQQKSSQAPKLLFHYYDKDFNNEADTPDNFQSRRPNTSFCFLDIRSPGLGDTAMYLCATSSQTGASFRAFFGQGTRLTVV.

This clone was seen only once. This chain connects TRBV18 to TRBJ1-2; D not resolved. In germline, CDR1 is KGHSH, CDR2 LQKENI. Trimming pared 2 bases from V and 2 bases from J, leaving 6 bases between. This CDR3 spans 13 amino acids. CDR3 residues: CASSPDSNYGYTF. The CDR3 region has the DNA TGTGCCAGCTCACCAGACTCAAACTATGGCTACACCTTC.

The CDR3: CATLNEDRTNTEAFF. DNA of the CDR3: TGTGCCACCTTAAACGAGGACAGGACTAACACTGAAGCTTTCTTT. This sequence joins TRBV19 and TRBJ1-1, with 7 positions matching TRBD1. J was trimmed by 2 bases and V by 10 bases; bases with no gene match: 13. The CDR3 totals 15 residues. CDR1 and CDR2 from the germline V gene are LNHDA and SQIVND (reference sequence).

The chain combines TRBV28 with TRBJ1-3; no clear D gene. This CDR3 is 16 amino acids long. Trimming took off 6 bases at V and 0 bases at J, with 15 bases between the two ends. The germline CDR1 and CDR2 sequences are MDHEN and SYDVKM. The CDR3 DNA reads TGTGCCAGCAGACGATCCTTAATTAGCTCTGGAAACACCATATATTTT. Translating gives CASRRSLISSGNTIYF.

The chain joins TRBV19 to TRBJ2-1, with 10 bases matching TRBD2. CDR1 is LNHDA and CDR2 is SQIVND in the germline V gene (reference sequence). The V and J ends lost 4 bases and 3 bases, in that order; junction bases with no gene match: 3. CDR3 size: 15 residues. DNA of the CDR3: TGTGCCAGTAGTACCGGACTAGCGGTCTACAATGAGCAGTTCTTC. Its protein product is CASSTGLAVYNEQFF.

This chain links TRBV5-4 with TRBJ1-2, with TRBD1 matching 7 bases. Germline assignment: CDR1 SGHNT and CDR2 YYREEE (reference sequence). The CDR3 has 14 amino acids. Trimming took 5 bases from V and 2 from J; bases not matched to a gene: 6. CDR3 loop: CASRGAGQNYGYTF. CDR3 DNA: TGTGCCAGCAGGGGTGCGGGACAGAACTATGGCTACACCTTC.

The chain links TRBV2 to TRBJ1-3, with 9 positions matching TRBD1. The CDR3 length is 16 residues. The V gene end was trimmed by 0 bases and the J gene end by 2 bases; junction bases not matched to a gene: 2. The germline CDR1 and CDR2 sequences are SNHLY and FYNNEI. The CDR3 nucleotides read TGTGCCAGCAGTGAAGCGGGACAGGGAACTGGAAACACCATATATTTT. Its translation is CASSEAGQGTGNTIYF. Supplemented by reference TRBV2 and TRBJ1-3, the full variable domain reads EPEVTQTPSHQVTQMGQEVILRCVPISNHLYFYWYRQILGQKVEFLVSFYNNEISEKSEIFDDQFSVERPDGSNFTLKIRSTKLEDSAMYFCASSEAGQGTGNTIYFGEGSWLTVV.

The chain links TRBV6-6 to TRBJ1-2; 7 bases are a match to TRBD1. Losses at the gene ends were 6 bases for V and 7 bases for J; bases not matched to a gene: 8. In germline, CDR1 is MNHNY, CDR2 SVGAGI (reference sequence). The CDR3 runs 13 residues. This CDR3 reads CASSPRGGGGYTF. CDR3 DNA sequence: TGTGCCAGCAGCCCTAGAGGGGGCGGTGGCTACACCTTC.

This chain connects TRBV19 to TRBJ1-5; D gene unclear. This CDR3 has 15 residues. Per germline, CDR1 LNHDA and CDR2 SQIVND (reference sequence). Trimming removed 1 base at V and 4 bases at J, with 11 bases between. CDR3 protein: CASSIVGVRNQPQHF. The CDR3 DNA reads as TGTGCCAGTAGTATAGTCGGGGTTCGGAATCAGCCCCAGCATTTT.

The V and J genes are TRBV19 and TRBJ2-1, with D possibly TRBD2 on 5 matching bases. Trimming pared 7 bases from V and 0 bases from J, leaving 13 bases between. The CDR3 is made up of 15 amino acids. Per germline, CDR1 LNHDA and CDR2 SQIVND (reference sequence). The CDR3 nucleotides are TGTGCCAGTAAGACCCTAGCAGGCTCCTACAATGAGCAGTTCTTC. Translation gives CASKTLAGSYNEQFF.